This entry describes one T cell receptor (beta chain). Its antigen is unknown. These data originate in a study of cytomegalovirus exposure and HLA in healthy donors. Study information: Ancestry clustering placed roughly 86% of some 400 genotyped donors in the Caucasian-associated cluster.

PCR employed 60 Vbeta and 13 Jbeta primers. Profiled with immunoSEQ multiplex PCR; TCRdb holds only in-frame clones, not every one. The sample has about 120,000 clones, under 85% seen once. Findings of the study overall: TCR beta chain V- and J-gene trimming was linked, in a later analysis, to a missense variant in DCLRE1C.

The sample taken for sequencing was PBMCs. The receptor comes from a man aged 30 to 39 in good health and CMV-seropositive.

The CDR3 reads CAWSVARTSSSTDTQYF. Written as DNA, the CDR3 is TGTGCCTGGAGTGTAGCCCGGACTTCTTCTAGCACAGATACGCAGTATTTT. This chain joins TRBV30 and TRBJ2-3; TRBD2 is a possible D gene (5 bases). Germline V CDR1 and CDR2: GTSNPN, SVGIG (reference sequence). The CDR3 is made up of 17 amino acids. With 0 bases removed from V and 0 bases from J, the gap between germline ends came to 16 bases. The full variable domain, with the rest looked up from reference TRBV30 and TRBJ2-3, is SQTIHQWPATLVQPVGSPLSLECTVEGTSNPNLYWYRQAAGRGLQLLFYSVGIGQISSEVPQNLSASRPQDRQFILSSKKLLLSDSGFYLCAWSVARTSSSTDTQYFGPGTRLTVL.